A selection of T cell receptor beta chains follows, all from one sample in a study of blood T cell repertoires in COVID-19. Generated by immunoSEQ multiplex PCR, the TCRdb table keeps only in-frame clones and is missing some. The sample includes fewer than 300,000 clones, 75% to 90% of them seen just once. Sequenced material: peripheral blood. The receptors stem from a man in his thirties or forties with acute or convalescent COVID-19. Both conserved end residues are part of each CDR3. D genes are given only for firm matches. Size values are once, few and many counts, or a class for expanded clones, and some rows have none.

j_gene: TRBJ1-6
d_gene: -
v_gene: TRBV18
abundance: -
CDR3aa: CASSPGQNSPLHF
CDR3nt: TGTGCCAGCTCACCAGGGCAGAATTCACCCCTCCACTTT

j_gene: TRBJ1-2
d_gene: TRBD1
v_gene: TRBV27
abundance: -
CDR3aa: CASSSHHRGDYGYTF
CDR3nt: TGTGCCAGCAGTTCCCATCACAGGGGGGACTATGGCTACACCTTC

j_gene: TRBJ1-6
d_gene: -
v_gene: TRBV6-5
abundance: -
CDR3aa: CASSSGTSPLHF
CDR3nt: TGTGCCAGCAGTTCCGGTACTTCACCCCTCCACTTT

j_gene: TRBJ1-5
d_gene: TRBD1
v_gene: TRBV6-5
abundance: -
CDR3aa: CASREDRSGNQPQHF
CDR3nt: TGTGCCAGCAGAGAGGACAGGTCGGGCAATCAGCCCCAGCATTTT

j_gene: TRBJ1-6
d_gene: -
v_gene: TRBV7-2
abundance: -
CDR3aa: CASSLLLFGGNSPLHF
CDR3nt: TGTGCCAGCAGCTTACTCTTATTCGGGGGGAATTCACCCCTCCACTTT

j_gene: TRBJ1-1
d_gene: -
v_gene: TRBV6-6
abundance: -
CDR3aa: CASSPPDSTEAFF
CDR3nt: TGTGCCAGCAGTCCTCCCGATAGCACTGAAGCTTTCTTT

j_gene: TRBJ1-2
d_gene: -
v_gene: TRBV6-6
abundance: once
CDR3aa: CASSPDLSGYTF
CDR3nt: TGTGCCAGCAGTCCGGACTTGAGTGGCTACACCTTC

j_gene: TRBJ1-1
d_gene: -
v_gene: TRBV11-3
abundance: -
CDR3aa: CASSFDRTTEAFF
CDR3nt: TGTGCCAGCAGCTTTGACAGGACAACTGAAGCTTTCTTT

j_gene: TRBJ1-5
d_gene: TRBD1
v_gene: TRBV10-2
abundance: -
CDR3aa: CASSERQGDQPQHF
CDR3nt: TGCGCCAGCAGTGAGAGGCAGGGGGATCAGCCCCAGCATTTT

j_gene: TRBJ1-5
d_gene: -
v_gene: TRBV6-5
abundance: -
CDR3aa: CASSSGSNQPQHF
CDR3nt: TGTGCCAGCAGTTCGGGGAGCAATCAGCCCCAGCATTTT

j_gene: TRBJ1-3
d_gene: -
v_gene: TRBV6-1
abundance: -
CDR3aa: CASSEAAAGGSGNTIYF
CDR3nt: TGTGCCAGCAGTGAAGCGGCCGCGGGCGGCTCTGGAAACACCATATATTTT

j_gene: TRBJ2-5
d_gene: -
v_gene: TRBV5-6
abundance: -
CDR3aa: CASSFLGRQETQYF
CDR3nt: TGTGCCAGCAGCTTCTTGGGGCGACAAGAGACCCAGTACTTC

j_gene: TRBJ2-6
d_gene: TRBD1
v_gene: TRBV7-2
abundance: once
CDR3aa: CASSQTGAGANVLTF
CDR3nt: TGTGCCAGCAGCCAAACAGGGGCTGGGGCCAACGTCCTGACTTTC

j_gene: TRBJ2-1
d_gene: -
v_gene: TRBV9
abundance: -
CDR3aa: CASSVGEVGNEQFF
CDR3nt: TGTGCCAGCAGCGTAGGGGAGGTCGGCAATGAGCAGTTCTTC

j_gene: TRBJ2-5
d_gene: TRBD2
v_gene: TRBV18
abundance: -
CDR3aa: CASSPVSGEGETQYF
CDR3nt: TGTGCCAGCTCACCGGTTAGCGGGGAGGGAGAGACCCAGTACTTC

j_gene: TRBJ1-4
d_gene: -
v_gene: TRBV20-1
abundance: -
CDR3aa: CSTRVDEKLFF
CDR3nt: TGCAGTACCAGGGTTGATGAAAAACTGTTTTTT

j_gene: TRBJ1-1
d_gene: -
v_gene: TRBV11-2
abundance: few
CDR3aa: CASSPLRMNTEAFF
CDR3nt: TGTGCCAGCAGCCCCCTCAGGATGAACACTGAAGCTTTCTTT

j_gene: TRBJ1-1
d_gene: -
v_gene: TRBV2
abundance: many
CDR3aa: CASSGKFRAEAFF
CDR3nt: TGTGCCAGCAGTGGCAAGTTTAGAGCTGAAGCTTTCTTT

j_gene: TRBJ1-3
d_gene: -
v_gene: TRBV18
abundance: once
CDR3aa: CASSPTGTGNTIYF
CDR3nt: TGTGCCAGCTCACCAACAGGGACTGGAAACACCATATATTTT

j_gene: TRBJ2-3
d_gene: TRBD2
v_gene: TRBV7-2
abundance: -
CDR3aa: CASSLYASGAQYF
CDR3nt: TGTGCCAGCAGCTTGTACGCTAGCGGGGCCCAGTATTTT

j_gene: TRBJ1-3
d_gene: -
v_gene: TRBV28
abundance: -
CDR3aa: CASSLRPGRNTIYF
CDR3nt: TGTGCCAGCAGTTTACGCCCAGGGAGAAACACCATATATTTT

j_gene: TRBJ2-1
d_gene: -
v_gene: TRBV7-9
abundance: few
CDR3aa: CASSDTAYNEQFF
CDR3nt: TGTGCCAGCAGCGATACAGCCTACAATGAGCAGTTCTTC

j_gene: TRBJ1-4
d_gene: -
v_gene: TRBV15
abundance: -
CDR3aa: CATSRDRETANEKLFF
CDR3nt: TGTGCCACCAGCAGAGATAGGGAGACGGCTAATGAAAAACTGTTTTTT

j_gene: TRBJ2-3
d_gene: TRBD2
v_gene: TRBV28
abundance: -
CDR3aa: CASEGSGGGADTQYF
CDR3nt: TGTGCCAGCGAGGGGAGCGGGGGGGGCGCAGATACGCAGTATTTT

j_gene: TRBJ1-3
d_gene: TRBD1
v_gene: TRBV9
abundance: -
CDR3aa: CASSEGVAGTGVEGNTIYF
CDR3nt: TGTGCCAGCAGCGAGGGGGTCGCCGGGACAGGGGTTGAAGGAAACACCATATATTTT

j_gene: TRBJ2-1
d_gene: -
v_gene: TRBV6-5
abundance: -
CDR3aa: CASSLYADNEQFF
CDR3nt: TGTGCCAGCAGTTTATATGCGGACAATGAGCAGTTCTTC

j_gene: TRBJ1-6
d_gene: -
v_gene: TRBV12-3/TRBV12-4
abundance: few
CDR3aa: CASSLRSSPLHF
CDR3nt: TGTGCCAGCAGTTTACGGAGTTCACCCCTCCACTTT

j_gene: TRBJ2-2
d_gene: -
v_gene: TRBV27
abundance: -
CDR3aa: CASSLGRVDTGELFF
CDR3nt: TGTGCCAGCAGTTTAGGCAGGGTTGACACCGGGGAGCTGTTTTTT

j_gene: TRBJ1-1
d_gene: -
v_gene: TRBV30
abundance: -
CDR3aa: CAWRSPGSTEAFF
CDR3nt: TGTGCCTGGAGATCCCCGGGGTCGACTGAAGCTTTCTTT

j_gene: TRBJ2-1
d_gene: TRBD2
v_gene: TRBV30
abundance: -
CDR3aa: CAWDPGLAGKAWQFF
CDR3nt: TGTGCCTGGGACCCGGGACTAGCGGGAAAGGCTTGGCAGTTCTTC

j_gene: TRBJ1-4
d_gene: TRBD1
v_gene: TRBV19
abundance: -
CDR3aa: CASRDRVTNEKLFF
CDR3nt: TGTGCCAGTAGAGACAGGGTGACTAATGAAAAACTGTTTTTT

j_gene: TRBJ2-7
d_gene: -
v_gene: TRBV15
abundance: -
CDR3aa: CATSRVARRGTYEQYF
CDR3nt: TGTGCCACCAGCAGAGTTGCTAGACGCGGAACCTACGAGCAGTACTTC

j_gene: TRBJ1-2
d_gene: -
v_gene: TRBV19
abundance: -
CDR3aa: CASSMGRGERYGYTF
CDR3nt: TGTGCCAGTAGTATGGGCCGGGGGGAAAGATATGGCTACACCTTC

j_gene: TRBJ2-7
d_gene: TRBD1
v_gene: TRBV2
abundance: -
CDR3aa: CASHRQGLDEQYF
CDR3nt: TGTGCCAGCCATAGACAGGGGCTAGACGAGCAGTACTTC

j_gene: TRBJ2-1
d_gene: TRBD1
v_gene: TRBV7-3
abundance: few
CDR3aa: CASSSGQGNNEQFF
CDR3nt: TGTGCCAGCAGCTCCGGACAGGGAAACAATGAGCAGTTCTTC

j_gene: TRBJ1-5
d_gene: -
v_gene: TRBV9
abundance: -
CDR3aa: CASSDGGDYSNQPQHF
CDR3nt: TGTGCCAGCAGCGACGGAGGTGACTATAGCAATCAGCCCCAGCATTTT

j_gene: TRBJ1-2
d_gene: TRBD1
v_gene: TRBV6-1
abundance: -
CDR3aa: CASSETGFDGYTF
CDR3nt: TGTGCCAGCAGTGAGACAGGGTTTGATGGCTACACCTTC

j_gene: TRBJ2-1
d_gene: TRBD1
v_gene: TRBV7-8
abundance: -
CDR3aa: CASSSWDRGTYEQFF
CDR3nt: TGTGCCAGCAGCTCCTGGGACAGGGGTACTTATGAGCAGTTCTTC

j_gene: TRBJ2-5
d_gene: -
v_gene: TRBV15
abundance: -
CDR3aa: CATGPPGVGETQYF
CDR3nt: TGTGCCACCGGTCCACCGGGGGTAGGGGAGACCCAGTACTTC

j_gene: TRBJ2-7
d_gene: TRBD1
v_gene: TRBV28
abundance: -
CDR3aa: CASSLRQGEPSYEQYF
CDR3nt: TGTGCCAGCAGTTTAAGACAGGGGGAACCTTCCTACGAGCAGTACTTC

j_gene: TRBJ1-2
d_gene: -
v_gene: TRBV14
abundance: -
CDR3aa: CASSLYSTSPYGYTF
CDR3nt: TGTGCCAGCAGCCTCTACTCAACTTCCCCCTATGGCTACACCTTC